The rows below give T cell receptor beta chains drawn from one sample of a study of metastatic and nonmetastatic thyroid tumors. MiXCR re-clonotyped the PCR reads for TCRdb. The table includes approximately 18,000 clones, about 26% detected once. Sequenced: tumor tissue. Receptors originate from a female donor with papillary thyroid cancer or a benign thyroid nodule (not recorded which). Some clones in this sample may be carry-over from other donors' samples. CDR3s include the opening cysteine and the closing phenylalanine or tryptophan. D genes are given only for firm matches. Expanded clones get a size class; other rows say once, few or many, or leave the size out.

J gene	clone size	D gene	CDR3 length	V gene	CDR3 DNA	CDR3 protein
TRBJ1-1	many	NA	13	TRBV7-2	TGTGCCAGCAGCCAGAGCGCAAAGGGTGAAGCTTTCTTT	CASSQSAKGEAFF
TRBJ2-7	NA	NA	14	TRBV20-1	TGCAGTGCTAGTGCCGCGACGAGCTCCTACGAGCAGTACTTC	CSASAATSSYEQYF
TRBJ2-5	few	NA	13	TRBV6-1	TGTGCCAGCAAGCGGACGCGCCAAGAGACCCAGTACTTC	CASKRTRQETQYF
TRBJ1-1	many	NA	14	TRBV18	TGTGCCAGCTCACCGGGACCGACTAACACTGAAGCTTTCTTT	CASSPGPTNTEAFF
TRBJ1-5	few	NA	13	TRBV12-3/TRBV12-4	TGTGCCAGCAGTTTGGGGGGCAGTCAGCCCCAGCATTTT	CASSLGGSQPQHF
TRBJ1-1	NA	NA	14	TRBV28	TGTGCCAGCAGTTTAGTCGGAGGGGGGACTGAAGCTTTCTTT	CASSLVGGGTEAFF
TRBJ1-1	many	NA	13	TRBV2	TGTGCCAGTGTGACTCCTCTGAACACTGAAGCTTTCTTT	CASVTPLNTEAFF
TRBJ1-2	medium-sized	NA	11	TRBV3-1	TGTGCCAGCAGCCAATTCTATGGCTACACCTTC	CASSQFYGYTF
TRBJ2-1	NA	NA	16	TRBV19	TGTGCCAGTAGTCTAGGACTATCGGGGGTGTACAATGAGCAGTTCTTC	CASSLGLSGVYNEQFF
TRBJ2-5	many	NA	13	TRBV19	TGTGCCAGTAGTGTAACTAGTGGTCGGACCCAGTACTTC	CASSVTSGRTQYF
TRBJ2-7	NA	NA	12	TRBV7-8	TGTGCCATCAGCGCCCGTACCCCTCGGAAGTACTTC	CAISARTPRKYF
TRBJ2-6	medium-sized	NA	15	TRBV20-1	TGCAGTGCTAGGAATCAGGGAACTGGGGCCAACGTCCTGACTTTC	CSARNQGTGANVLTF
TRBJ1-2	many	NA	14	TRBV6-1	TGTGCCAGCAGTGAATCCGGGGGGGGCTATGGCTACACCTTC	CASSESGGGYGYTF
TRBJ1-3	medium-sized	NA	15	TRBV19	TGTGCCAGTAGTATCACTACAGGGTCTGGAAACACCATATATTTT	CASSITTGSGNTIYF
TRBJ2-7	many	TRBD1	13	TRBV6-1	TGTGCCAGTCGACAGGGGGGGTCCTACGAGCAGTACTTC	CASRQGGSYEQYF
TRBJ2-6	many	NA	15	TRBV7-9	TGTGCCAGCAGCCTAGGGGGCTCTGGGGCCAACGTCCTGACTTTC	CASSLGGSGANVLTF
TRBJ1-1	NA	NA	13	TRBV7-2	TGTGCCAGCAGCCATAGCGCAAAGTGTGAAGCTTTCTTT	CASSHSAKCEAFF
TRBJ2-2	many	NA	13	TRBV9	TGTGCCAGCAGCGTATCAGACACCGGGGAGCTGTTTTTT	CASSVSDTGELFF
TRBJ2-3	many	TRBD2	12	TRBV20-1	TGCAGTGCCCCGGGAGGGATGGATACGCAGTATTTT	CSAPGGMDTQYF
TRBJ2-2	NA	NA	15	TRBV2	TGTGCCAGCAGGGCCTTAGCAGGCGGTCTCGGGGAGCTGTTTTTT	CASRALAGGLGELFF
TRBJ2-5	many	NA	13	TRBV20-1	TGCAGTGCTGGTAGGGCTGGTGGAGAGACCCAGTACTTC	CSAGRAGGETQYF
TRBJ2-7	NA	TRBD1	15	TRBV14	TGTGCCAGCAGCCACCGTGACAGGGTTTACAATGAGCAGTACTTC	CASSHRDRVYNEQYF
TRBJ2-5	many	NA	15	TRBV9	TGTGCCAGCAGCCCTGGGGGGTGGAGCCAAGAGACCCAGTACTTC	CASSPGGWSQETQYF
TRBJ2-3	once	TRBD2	14	TRBV20-1	TGCAGTGCGACGACTAGCGTTAGCACAGATACGCAGTATTTT	CSATTSVSTDTQYF
TRBJ1-2	many	NA	13	TRBV5-1	TGCGCCAGCAGCCTCCGGGCCGCGAGTGGCTACACCTTC	CASSLRAASGYTF
TRBJ2-3	medium-sized	TRBD2	15	TRBV20-1	TGCAGTGCTAGTTTTGGGGTAGCGGGAGCAGATACGCAGTATTTT	CSASFGVAGADTQYF
TRBJ2-1	many	TRBD2	14	TRBV9	TGTGCCAGCAGCATAGCGGGGGGGTACAATGAGCAGTTCTTC	CASSIAGGYNEQFF
TRBJ2-2	once	TRBD1	15	TRBV19	TGTGCCACCATGACCCGACAGGGTGGAACCGGGGAGCTGTTTTTT	CATMTRQGGTGELFF
TRBJ1-1	NA	NA	12	TRBV28	TGTGCCAGCAACCTAGGGGGGACTGAAGCTTTCTTT	CASNLGGTEAFF
TRBJ2-1	few	NA	12	TRBV2	TGTGCCGGCTGTGACATCAACAATGAGCAGCTCTTC	CAGCDINNEQLF
TRBJ1-5	many	NA	12	TRBV30	TGTGCCTGGAGGCTCGCCAATCAGCCCCAGCATTTT	CAWRLANQPQHF
TRBJ2-1	few	TRBD2	15	TRBV6-1	TGTGCCAGCAGTGGTCTACTAGCGGGTGGCAATGAGCAGTTCTTC	CASSGLLAGGNEQFF
TRBJ1-1	NA	TRBD1	15	TRBV6-1	TGTGCCAGCAGTGGAGGGGGCCGCGGATACACTGAAGCTTTCTTT	CASSGGGRGYTEAFF
TRBJ1-3	many	TRBD1	16	TRBV20-1	TGCAGTGCTAGGGGGACAGCAACTATCTCTGGAAACACCATATATTTT	CSARGTATISGNTIYF
TRBJ2-7	many	NA	13	TRBV11-3	TGTGCCAGCAGCTCACCCAGCTCCTACGAGCAGTACTTC	CASSSPSSYEQYF
TRBJ1-2	few	NA	13	TRBV6-1	TGTGCCAGCCATGCAGTTTTTTACTATGGCTACACCTTC	CASHAVFYYGYTF
TRBJ2-1	many	NA	14	TRBV5-6	TGTGCCAGCAGCCTCCGAGGGACGTCAAATGAGCAGTTCTTC	CASSLRGTSNEQFF
TRBJ1-2	NA	TRBD1	13	TRBV3-1	TGTGCCAGCAGCCAAGAGGACAGGGCTGGCTACACCTTC	CASSQEDRAGYTF